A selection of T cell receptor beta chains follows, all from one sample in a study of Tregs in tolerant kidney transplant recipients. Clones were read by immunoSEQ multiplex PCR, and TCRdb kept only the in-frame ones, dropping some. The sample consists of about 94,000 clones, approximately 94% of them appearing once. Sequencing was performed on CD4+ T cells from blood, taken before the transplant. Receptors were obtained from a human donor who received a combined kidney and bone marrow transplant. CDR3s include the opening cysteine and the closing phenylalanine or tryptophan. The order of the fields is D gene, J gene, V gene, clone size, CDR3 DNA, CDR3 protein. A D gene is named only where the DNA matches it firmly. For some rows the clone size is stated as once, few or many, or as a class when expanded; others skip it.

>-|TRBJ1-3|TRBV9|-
TGTGCCAGCAGCGTAGCTCCCCAGGGGTCCTACTCTGGAAACACCATATATTTT
CASSVAPQGSYSGNTIYF
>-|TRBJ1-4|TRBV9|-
TGTGCCAGCAGCGTAGGTCCGTCCCCGGCGGGTGAAAAACTGTTTTTT
CASSVGPSPAGEKLFF
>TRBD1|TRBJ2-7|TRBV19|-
TGTGCCAGTAGTATGCGACCGGGACAGGGAGCTTATTCGAGCTCCTACGAGCAGTACTTC
CASSMRPGQGAYSSSYEQYF
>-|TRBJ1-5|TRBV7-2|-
TGTGCCAGCAGCTTACTTCTCGAGCCCCAGCATTTT
CASSLLLEPQHF
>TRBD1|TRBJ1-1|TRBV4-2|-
TGTGCCAGCAGCCAGGGACAGGGGGGCAGGGACACTGAAGCTTTCTTT
CASSQGQGGRDTEAFF
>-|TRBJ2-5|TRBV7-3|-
TGTGCCAGCAGCTTTGTAGGAGGAGGTCAAGAGACCCAGTACTTC
CASSFVGGGQETQYF
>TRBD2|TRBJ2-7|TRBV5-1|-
TGCGCCAGCAGTACTAGCGGGATGGGCAGTATCTACGAGCAGTACTTC
CASSTSGMGSIYEQYF
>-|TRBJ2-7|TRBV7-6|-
TGTGCCAGCAGCCCACGGTGGGGGCTGTTTTACGAGCAGTACTTC
CASSPRWGLFYEQYF
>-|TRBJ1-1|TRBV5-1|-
TGCGCCAGCAGCCTGGGCGGGGTGAACACTGAAGCTTTCTTT
CASSLGGVNTEAFF
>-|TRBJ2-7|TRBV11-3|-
TGTGCCAGCAGCTTACAGGATCCCTCCTACGAGCAGTACTTC
CASSLQDPSYEQYF
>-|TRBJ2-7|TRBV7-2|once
TGTGCCAGCAGCTTCCGGGATCCAACCTACGAGCAGTACTTC
CASSFRDPTYEQYF
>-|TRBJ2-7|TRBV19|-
TGTGCCAGTAGTATAGATCACCAGGTTCTATCCTACGAGCAGTACTTC
CASSIDHQVLSYEQYF
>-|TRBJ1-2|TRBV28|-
TGTGCCAGCAGTTTAACAAGCTATGGCTACACCTTC
CASSLTSYGYTF